This T cell receptor (beta chain) was captured in a study of cytomegalovirus exposure and HLA in healthy donors. PCR amplification relied on 60 Vbeta primers (plus 13 Jbeta primers). In the authors' methods: In a later analysis, of about 80 million unique beta chains, 9 million to 11 million appeared in at least two donors. Sequencing used immunoSEQ multiplex PCR; TCRdb keeps in-frame clones, though not all of them. V and J calls and clone size are as listed in that table; D and trimming were resolved from the DNA. The sample records about 110,000 clones, 74% being singletons. With 0 bases clipped from V and 3 bases from J, the junction kept 2 bases outside the gene matches. The length of the CDR3 is 14 residues. Germline lookup yields CDR1 MDHEN and CDR2 SYDVKM. Donors were ostensibly healthy at sampling, although undocumented immune exposures were probable.

The source material was PBMCs. This clonotype was obtained from a middle-aged man in good health and CMV-seropositive. The chain has TRBV28 and TRBJ2-7, with 7 bases that match TRBD2. The DNA of the CDR3 is TGTGCCAGCAGTTTATGGGCTAGCGGCTACGAGCAGTACTTC. Encoded protein: CASSLWASGYEQYF.